This T cell receptor beta chain was profiled in a study of blood T cell repertoires in COVID-19. Trimming took 3 bases from V and 1 from J, leaving 19 bases between them. Germline assignment: CDR1 SGHVS and CDR2 FNYEAQ. The CDR3 consists of 17 residues. The repertoire was sequenced with immunoSEQ multiplex PCR; TCRdb's copy has only in-frame clones and lacks some. In the table there are about 210,000 clones, roughly 85% of which are singletons. This TCR was recovered from a man aged 40-49 years who had recovered from COVID-19. Sequenced material: PBMCs or T cells enriched from blood (not recorded which). The chain is built from TRBV7-6 and TRBJ2-7; a possible D gene is TRBD1 (6 bases). The CDR3 sequence is CASSFGLSGQHSYEQYF. The CDR3 DNA is TGTGCCAGCAGCTTTGGTCTATCAGGACAGCATTCCTACGAGCAGTACTTC. The full variable domain, in which reference TRBV7-6 and TRBJ2-7 provide the parts outside the CDR3, is GAGVSQSPRYKVTKRGQDVALRCDPISGHVSLYWYRQALGQGPEFLTYFNYEAQQDKSGLPNDRFSAERPEGSISTLTIQRTEQRDSAMYRCASSFGLSGQHSYEQYFGPGTRLTVT.